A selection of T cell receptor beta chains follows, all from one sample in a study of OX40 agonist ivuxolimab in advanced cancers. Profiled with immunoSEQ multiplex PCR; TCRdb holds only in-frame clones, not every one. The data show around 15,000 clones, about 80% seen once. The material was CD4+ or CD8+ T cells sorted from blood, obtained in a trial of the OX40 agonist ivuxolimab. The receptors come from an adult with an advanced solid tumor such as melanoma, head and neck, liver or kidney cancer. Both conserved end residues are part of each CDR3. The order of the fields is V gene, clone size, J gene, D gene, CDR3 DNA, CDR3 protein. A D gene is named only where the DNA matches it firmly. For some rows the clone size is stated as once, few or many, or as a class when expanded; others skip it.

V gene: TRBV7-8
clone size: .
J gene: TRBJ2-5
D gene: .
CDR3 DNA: TGTGCCAGCAGCCGCCCAGGGGCGGAGACCCAGTACTTC
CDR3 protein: CASSRPGAETQYF

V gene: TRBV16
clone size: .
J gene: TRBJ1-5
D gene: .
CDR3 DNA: TGTGCCAGCAGCCATCCTGAGCAGCCCCAGCATTTT
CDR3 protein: CASSHPEQPQHF

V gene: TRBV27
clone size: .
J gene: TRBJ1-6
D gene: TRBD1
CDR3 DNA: TGTGCCAGCAGAGAGACAGGGCCGGGGTCACCCCTCCACTTT
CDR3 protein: CASRETGPGSPLHF

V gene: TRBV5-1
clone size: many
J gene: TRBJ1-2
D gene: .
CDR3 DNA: TGCGCCAGCAGCTTGGAGACAGAGTCGCACTATGGCTACACCTTC
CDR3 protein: CASSLETESHYGYTF

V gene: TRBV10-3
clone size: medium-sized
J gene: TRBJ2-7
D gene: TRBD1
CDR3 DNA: TGTGCCATCAGTGAAACCAGGACAGGGGTTTACGAGCAGTACTTC
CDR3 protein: CAISETRTGVYEQYF

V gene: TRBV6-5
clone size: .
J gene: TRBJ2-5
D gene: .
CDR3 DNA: TGTGCGAGCTTTACGGGTGGAAGGGAGACCCAGTACTTC
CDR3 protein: CASFTGGRETQYF

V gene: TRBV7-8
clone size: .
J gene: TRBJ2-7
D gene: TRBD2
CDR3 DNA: TGTGCCAGCAGCTTAGAGAGTAGCGGGAGGGACGAGCAGTACTTC
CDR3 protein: CASSLESSGRDEQYF

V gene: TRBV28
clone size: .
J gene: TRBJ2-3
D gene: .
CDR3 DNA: TGTGCCAGCAGCCCAAGGGGGGCAACCACAGATACGCAGTATTTT
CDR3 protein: CASSPRGATTDTQYF

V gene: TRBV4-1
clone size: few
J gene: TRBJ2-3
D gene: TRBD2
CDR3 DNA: TGCGCCAGCAGCCAATACGGGAGGGCCGGCACAGATACGCAGTATTTT
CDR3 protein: CASSQYGRAGTDTQYF

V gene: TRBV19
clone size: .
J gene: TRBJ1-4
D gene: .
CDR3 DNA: TGTGCCAGTAGTCTTTCAGGAGAGTTTGCAACTAATGAAAAACTGTTTTTT
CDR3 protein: CASSLSGEFATNEKLFF